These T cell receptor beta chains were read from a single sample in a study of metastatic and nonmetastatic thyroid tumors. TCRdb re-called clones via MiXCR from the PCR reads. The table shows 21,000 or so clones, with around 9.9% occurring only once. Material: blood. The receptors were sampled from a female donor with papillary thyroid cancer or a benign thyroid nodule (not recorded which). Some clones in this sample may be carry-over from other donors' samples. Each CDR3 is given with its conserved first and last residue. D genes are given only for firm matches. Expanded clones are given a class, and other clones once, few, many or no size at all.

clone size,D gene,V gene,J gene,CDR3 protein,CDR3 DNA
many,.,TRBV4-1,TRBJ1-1,CASSQIHVNTEAFF,TGCGCCAGCAGCCAAATACATGTGAACACTGAAGCTTTCTTT
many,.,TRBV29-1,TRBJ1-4,CSVVGDATNEKLFF,TGCAGCGTTGTAGGGGATGCAACTAATGAAAAACTGTTTTTT
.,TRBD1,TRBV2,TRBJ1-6,CASSPPAGGWGYPLHF,TGTGCCAGCAGCCCCCCTGCAGGGGGTTGGGGTTACCCCCTCCACTTT
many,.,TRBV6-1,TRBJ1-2,CASSPLSEGGAGGYTF,TGTGCCAGCAGCCCGTTATCCGAGGGGGGGGCTGGTGGCTACACCTTC
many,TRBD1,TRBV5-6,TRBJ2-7,CASSRYQGVVRAEQYF,TGTGCCAGCAGCCGATACCAGGGGGTCGTTCGCGCCGAGCAGTACTTC
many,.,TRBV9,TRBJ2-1,CASSPDQGNEQFF,TGTGCCAGCAGCCCCGATCAGGGCAATGAGCAGTTCTTC
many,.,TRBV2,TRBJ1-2,CASSESSYYGYTF,TGTGCCAGCAGTGAAAGCAGCTACTATGGCTACACCTTC
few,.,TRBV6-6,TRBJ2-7,CASSYSRGKHEQYF,TGTGCCAGCAGTTACTCGAGAGGGAAACACGAGCAGTACTTC
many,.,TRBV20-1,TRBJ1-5,CSASSGQNNQPQHF,TGCAGTGCTAGTTCAGGACAGAACAATCAGCCCCAGCATTTT
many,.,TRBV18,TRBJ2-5,CASSGYQETQYF,TGTGCCAGCTCAGGGTACCAAGAGACCCAGTACTTC
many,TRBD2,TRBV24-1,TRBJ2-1,CATSDSSGLTGVYEQFF,TGTGCCACCAGTGATTCGTCGGGACTAACGGGAGTATATGAGCAGTTCTTC
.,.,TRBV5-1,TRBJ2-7,CASSLRGVDRYPYEQYF,TGCGCCAGCAGTCTGCGTGGGGTCGATAGGTACCCCTACGAGCAGTACTTC
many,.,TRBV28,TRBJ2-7,CASSLSSSYEQYF,TGTGCCAGCAGTTTATCCAGCTCCTACGAGCAGTACTTC
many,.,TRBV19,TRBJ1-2,CASSNYRTRAENGYTF,TGTGCCAGTAGTAACTATAGGACAAGGGCCGAGAATGGCTACACCTTC
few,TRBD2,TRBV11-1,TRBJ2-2,CASSLLASGYTGELFF,TGTGCCAGCAGCTTATTGGCTAGCGGATACACCGGGGAGCTGTTTTTT
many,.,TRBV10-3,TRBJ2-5,CAISDGGARETQYF,TGTGCCATCAGTGATGGGGGGGCGAGGGAGACCCAGTACTTC